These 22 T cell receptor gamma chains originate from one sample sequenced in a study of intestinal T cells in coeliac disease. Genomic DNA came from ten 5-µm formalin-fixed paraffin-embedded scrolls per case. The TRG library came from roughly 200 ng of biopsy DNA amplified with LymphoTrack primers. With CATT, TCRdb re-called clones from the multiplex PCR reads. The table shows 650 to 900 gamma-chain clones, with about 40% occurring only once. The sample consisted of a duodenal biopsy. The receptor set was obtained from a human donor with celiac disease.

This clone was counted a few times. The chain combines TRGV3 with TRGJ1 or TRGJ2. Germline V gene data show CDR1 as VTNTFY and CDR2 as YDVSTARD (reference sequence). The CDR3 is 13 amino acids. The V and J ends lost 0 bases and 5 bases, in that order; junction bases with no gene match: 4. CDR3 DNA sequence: TGTGCCACCTGGGACAGGCCTCATTATAAGAAACTCTTT. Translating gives CATWDRPHYKKLF.

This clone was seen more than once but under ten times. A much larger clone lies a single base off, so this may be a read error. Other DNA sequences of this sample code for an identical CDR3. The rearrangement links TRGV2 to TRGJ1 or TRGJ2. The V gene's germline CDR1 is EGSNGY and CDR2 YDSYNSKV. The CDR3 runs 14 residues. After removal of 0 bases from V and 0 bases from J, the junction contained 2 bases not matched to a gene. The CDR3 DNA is TGTGCCACCTGGGACGGGGGGAATTATTATAAGAAACTCTTT. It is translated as CATWDGGNYYKKLF.

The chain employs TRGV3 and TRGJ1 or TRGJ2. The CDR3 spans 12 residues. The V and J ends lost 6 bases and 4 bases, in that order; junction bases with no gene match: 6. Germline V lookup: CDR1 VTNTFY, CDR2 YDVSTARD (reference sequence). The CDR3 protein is CATWTRYYKKLF. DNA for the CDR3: TGTGCCACCTGGACTAGATATTATAAGAAACTCTTT.

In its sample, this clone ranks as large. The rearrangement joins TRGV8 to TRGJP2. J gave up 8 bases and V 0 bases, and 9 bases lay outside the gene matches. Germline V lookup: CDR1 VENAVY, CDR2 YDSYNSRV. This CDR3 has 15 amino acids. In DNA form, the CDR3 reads TGTGCCACCTGGGATAGGGAGGGGGGAGATTGGATCAAGACGTTT. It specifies CATWDREGGDWIKTF.

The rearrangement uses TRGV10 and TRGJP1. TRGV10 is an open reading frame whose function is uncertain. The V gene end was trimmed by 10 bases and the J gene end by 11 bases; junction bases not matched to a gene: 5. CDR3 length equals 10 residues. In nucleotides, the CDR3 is TGTGCTGCGTTTAGCTGGTTCAAGATATTT. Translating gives CAAFSWFKIF.

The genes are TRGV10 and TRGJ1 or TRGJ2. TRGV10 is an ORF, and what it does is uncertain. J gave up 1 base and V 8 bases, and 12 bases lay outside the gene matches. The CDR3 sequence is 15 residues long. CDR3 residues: CAAWDYARNYYKKLF. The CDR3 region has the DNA TGTGCTGCGTGGGATTATGCAAGAAATTATTATAAGAAACTCTTT.

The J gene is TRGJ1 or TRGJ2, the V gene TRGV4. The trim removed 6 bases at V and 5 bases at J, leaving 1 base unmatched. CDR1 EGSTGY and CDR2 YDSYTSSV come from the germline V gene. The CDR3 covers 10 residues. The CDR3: CATWHYKKLF. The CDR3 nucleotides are TGTGCCACCTGGCATTATAAGAAACTCTTT.

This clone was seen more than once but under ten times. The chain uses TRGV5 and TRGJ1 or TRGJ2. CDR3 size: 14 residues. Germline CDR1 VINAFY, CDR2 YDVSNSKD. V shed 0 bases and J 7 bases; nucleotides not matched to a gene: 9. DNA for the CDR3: TGTGCCACCTGGGACAGGGCCGGGGGGTATAAGAAACTCTTT. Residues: CATWDRAGGYKKLF.

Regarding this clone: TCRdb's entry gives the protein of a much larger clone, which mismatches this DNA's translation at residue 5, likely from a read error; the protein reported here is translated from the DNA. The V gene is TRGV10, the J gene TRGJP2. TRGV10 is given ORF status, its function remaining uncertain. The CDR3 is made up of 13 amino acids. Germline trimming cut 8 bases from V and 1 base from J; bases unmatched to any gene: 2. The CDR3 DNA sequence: TGTGCTGCGTGGGCTAGTAGTGATTGGATCAAGACGTTT. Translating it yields CAAWASSDWIKTF.

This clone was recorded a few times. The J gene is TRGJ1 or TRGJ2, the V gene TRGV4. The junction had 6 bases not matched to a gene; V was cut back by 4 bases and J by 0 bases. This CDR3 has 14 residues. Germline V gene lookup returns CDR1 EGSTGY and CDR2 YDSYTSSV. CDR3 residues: CATWERLNYYKKLF. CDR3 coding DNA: TGTGCCACCTGGGAACGGTTGAATTATTATAAGAAACTCTTT.

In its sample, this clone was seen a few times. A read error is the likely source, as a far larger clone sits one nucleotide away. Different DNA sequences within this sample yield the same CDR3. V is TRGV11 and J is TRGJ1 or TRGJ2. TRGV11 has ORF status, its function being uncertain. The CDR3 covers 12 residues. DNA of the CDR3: TGCGCCTGCTGGATTAAACACTATAAGAAACTCTTT. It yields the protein CACWIKHYKKLF.

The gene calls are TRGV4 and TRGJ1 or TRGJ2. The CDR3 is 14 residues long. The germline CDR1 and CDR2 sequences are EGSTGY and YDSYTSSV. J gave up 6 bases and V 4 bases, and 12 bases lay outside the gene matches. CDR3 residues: CATWDGLYTYKKLF. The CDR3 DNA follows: TGTGCCACCTGGGACGGGCTCTATACTTATAAGAAACTCTTT.

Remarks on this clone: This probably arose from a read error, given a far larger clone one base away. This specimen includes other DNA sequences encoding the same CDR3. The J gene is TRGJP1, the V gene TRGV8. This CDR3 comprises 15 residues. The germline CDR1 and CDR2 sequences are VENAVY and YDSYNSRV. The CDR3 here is CATWGPITTGWFKIF. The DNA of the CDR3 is TGCGCCACCTGGGGACCAATTACCACTGGTTGGTTCAAGATATTT.

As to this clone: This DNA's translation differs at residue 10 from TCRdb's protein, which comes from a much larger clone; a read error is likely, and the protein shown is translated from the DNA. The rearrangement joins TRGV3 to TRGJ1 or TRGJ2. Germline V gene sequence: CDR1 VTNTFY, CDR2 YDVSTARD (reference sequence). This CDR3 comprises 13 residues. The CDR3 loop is CATWGINYYRKLF. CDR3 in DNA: TGTGCCACCTGGGGTATAAATTATTATAGGAAACTCTTT.

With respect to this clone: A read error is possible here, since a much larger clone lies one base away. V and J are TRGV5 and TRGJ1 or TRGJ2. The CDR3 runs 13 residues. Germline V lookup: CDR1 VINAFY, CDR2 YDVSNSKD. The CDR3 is CATWDHPYYKKLF. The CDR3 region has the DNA TGTGCCACCTGGGACCACCCTTATTATAAGAAACTCTTC.

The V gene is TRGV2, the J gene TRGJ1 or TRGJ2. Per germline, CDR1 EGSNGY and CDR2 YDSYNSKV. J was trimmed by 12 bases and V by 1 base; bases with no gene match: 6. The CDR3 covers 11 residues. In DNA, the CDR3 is TGTGCCACCTGGGACGGCAATAGGAAACTCTTT. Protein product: CATWDGNRKLF.

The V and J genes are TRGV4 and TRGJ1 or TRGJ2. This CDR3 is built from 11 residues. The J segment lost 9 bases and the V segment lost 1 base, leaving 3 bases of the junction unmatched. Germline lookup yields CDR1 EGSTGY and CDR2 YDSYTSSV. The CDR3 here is CATWDGTKKLF. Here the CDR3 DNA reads TGTGCCACCTGGGATGGTACTAAGAAACTCTTT.

The CDR3 DNA follows: TGTGCCACCTGGGGATGGATCAACTATTATAAGAAACTCTTT. Encoded protein: CATWGWINYYKKLF. The J gene is TRGJ1 or TRGJ2, the V gene TRGV4. Germline assignment: CDR1 EGSTGY and CDR2 YDSYTSSV. V dropped 5 bases and J dropped 4; count of bases not matched to a gene: 11. CDR3 length equals 14 residues.

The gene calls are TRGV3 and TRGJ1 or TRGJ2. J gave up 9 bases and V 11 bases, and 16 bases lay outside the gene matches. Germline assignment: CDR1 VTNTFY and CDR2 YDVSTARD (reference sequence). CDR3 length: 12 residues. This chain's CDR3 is CANLGSYSKKLF. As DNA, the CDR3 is TGTGCCAACCTGGGATCGTATAGTAAGAAACTCTTT.

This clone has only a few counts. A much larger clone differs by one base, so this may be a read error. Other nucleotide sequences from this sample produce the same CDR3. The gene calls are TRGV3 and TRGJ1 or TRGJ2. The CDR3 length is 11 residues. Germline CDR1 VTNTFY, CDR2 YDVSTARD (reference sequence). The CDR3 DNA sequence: TGTGCCACCTGGTATTATTATAAGAAACTCTTC. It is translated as CATWYYYKKLF.

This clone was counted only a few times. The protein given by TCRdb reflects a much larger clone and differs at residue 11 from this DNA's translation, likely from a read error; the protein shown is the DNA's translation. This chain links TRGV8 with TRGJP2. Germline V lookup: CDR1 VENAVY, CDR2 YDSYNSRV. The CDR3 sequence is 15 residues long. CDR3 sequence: CATWERYSSDRIKTF. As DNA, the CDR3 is TGTGCCACCTGGGAACGATATAGTAGTGATCGGATCAAGACGTTT.

In DNA form, the CDR3 reads TGTGCCACCTGGGACGGGCGGGTTATTATAAAAAAACTCTTT. Translation: CATWDGRVIIKKLF. This chain connects TRGV2 to TRGJ1 or TRGJ2. Per the germline V gene, CDR1 is EGSNGY and CDR2 is YDSYNSKV. With V trimmed by 0 bases and J by 13 bases, 15 bases remained unmatched. CDR3 length equals 14 residues.